This T cell receptor beta chain comes out of a study of cytomegalovirus exposure and HLA in healthy donors. Across the whole study: Earlier, some 180 million T cells were analyzed, and 117 million unique TCR beta sequences were found among them.

A multiplex PCR was run with 60 Vbeta primers and 13 Jbeta primers. Clones were sequenced by immunoSEQ multiplex PCR, and TCRdb holds only the in-frame ones, with some missing. This table holds 95,000 to 150,000 clones, 80% found once. Study-level findings and limits: It was only CMV serostatus that was available as immune exposure information. Among TCR beta chains, those listed as cytomegalovirus-associated numbered over 150.

Germline CDR1 MNHEY, CDR2 SMNVEV (reference sequence). Trimming removed 2 bases at V and 6 bases at J, with 20 bases between. The CDR3 covers 17 residues. This clone showed up just once. Its target is not known. Sequencing input: PBMCs. The sequence was obtained from a young man in good health and CMV-seronegative. The chain links TRBV27 to TRBJ1-5; D is perhaps TRBD1 (5 bases). This CDR3 reads CASSLTSRVGVGQPQHF. CDR3 in DNA: TGTGCCAGCAGTTTAACAAGCAGGGTAGGGGTAGGTCAGCCCCAGCATTTT.